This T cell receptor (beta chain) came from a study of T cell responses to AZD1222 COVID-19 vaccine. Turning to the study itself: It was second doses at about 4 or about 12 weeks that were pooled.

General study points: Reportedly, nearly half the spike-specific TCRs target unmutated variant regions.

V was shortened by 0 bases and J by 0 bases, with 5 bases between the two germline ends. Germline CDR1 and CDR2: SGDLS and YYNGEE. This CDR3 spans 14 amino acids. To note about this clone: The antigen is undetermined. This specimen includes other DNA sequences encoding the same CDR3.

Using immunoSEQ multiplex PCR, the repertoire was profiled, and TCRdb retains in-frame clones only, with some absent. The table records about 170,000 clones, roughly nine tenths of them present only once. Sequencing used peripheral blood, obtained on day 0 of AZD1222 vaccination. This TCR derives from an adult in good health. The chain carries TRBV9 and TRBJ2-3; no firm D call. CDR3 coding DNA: TGTGCCAGCAGCGTAGGTGGTAGCACAGATACGCAGTATTTT. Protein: CASSVGGSTDTQYF.